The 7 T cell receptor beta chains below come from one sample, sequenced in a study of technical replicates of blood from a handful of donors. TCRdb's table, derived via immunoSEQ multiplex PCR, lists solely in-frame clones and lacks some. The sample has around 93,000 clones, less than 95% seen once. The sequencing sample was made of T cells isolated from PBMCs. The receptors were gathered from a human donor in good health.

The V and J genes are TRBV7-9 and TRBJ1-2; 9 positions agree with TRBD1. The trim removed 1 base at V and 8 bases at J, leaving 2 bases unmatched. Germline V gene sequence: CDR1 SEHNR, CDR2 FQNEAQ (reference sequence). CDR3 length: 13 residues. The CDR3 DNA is TGTGCCAGCAGCTTAGGGACAGGGGAAGGCTACACCTTC. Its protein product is CASSLGTGEGYTF.

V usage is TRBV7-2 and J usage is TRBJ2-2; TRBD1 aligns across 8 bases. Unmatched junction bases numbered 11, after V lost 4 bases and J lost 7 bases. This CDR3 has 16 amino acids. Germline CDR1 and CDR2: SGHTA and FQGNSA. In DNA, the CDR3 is TGTGCCAGCAGCTGGCACAGGGGGTCAAGTGGCGGGGAGCTGTTTTTT. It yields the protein CASSWHRGSSGGELFF.

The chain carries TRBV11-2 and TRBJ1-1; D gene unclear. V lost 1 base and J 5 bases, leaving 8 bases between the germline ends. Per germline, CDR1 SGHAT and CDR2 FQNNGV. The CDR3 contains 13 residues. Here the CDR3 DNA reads TGTGCCAGCAGCTTAGTCCAGGCGACTGAAGCTTTCTTT. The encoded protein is CASSLVQATEAFF.

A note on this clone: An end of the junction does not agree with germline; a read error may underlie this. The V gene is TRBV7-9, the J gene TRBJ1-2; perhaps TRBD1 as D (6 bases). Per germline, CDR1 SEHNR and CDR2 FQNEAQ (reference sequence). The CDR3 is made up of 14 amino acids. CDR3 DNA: TGTGCCAGCAGCCTAGCCCAGGGGAACTATGGCTACACCTTC. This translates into CASSLAQGNYGYTF.

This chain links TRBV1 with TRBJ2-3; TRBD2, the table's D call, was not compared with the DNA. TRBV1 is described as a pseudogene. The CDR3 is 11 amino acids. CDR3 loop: CTSSQAGTQYF. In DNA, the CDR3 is TGCACCAGCAGCCAAGCGGGTACGCAGTATTTT.

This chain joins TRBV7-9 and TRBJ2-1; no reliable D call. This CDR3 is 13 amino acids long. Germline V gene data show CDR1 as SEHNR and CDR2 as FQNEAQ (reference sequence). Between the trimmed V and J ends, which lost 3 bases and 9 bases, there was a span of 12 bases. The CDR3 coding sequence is TGTGCCAGCAGCTTGACTCTTAGAAGTGAGCAGTTCTTC. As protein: CASSLTLRSEQFF. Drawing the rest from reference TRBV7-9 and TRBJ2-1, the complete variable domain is DTGVSQNPRHKITKRGQNVTFRCDPISEHNRLYWYRQTLGQGPEFLTYFQNEAQLEKSRLLSDRFSAERPKGSFSTLEIQRTEQGDSAMYLCASSLTLRSEQFFGPGTRLTVL.

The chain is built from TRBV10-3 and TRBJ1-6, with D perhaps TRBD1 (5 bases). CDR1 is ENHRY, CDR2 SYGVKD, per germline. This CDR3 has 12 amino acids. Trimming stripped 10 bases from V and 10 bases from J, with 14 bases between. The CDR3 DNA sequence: TGTGCCACAAGCGGGGGAGACTCACCCCTCCACTTT. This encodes CATSGGDSPLHF.